This TCR beta chain comes out of a study of CD8 T cells in Susac syndrome (dated by TCRdb to between 2017 and 2020). Regarding the complete study: The study used repertoire sequencing to test whether antigen drove CD8+ T cell activation and differentiation in Susac syndrome. The clonality of the CD8+ T cell repertoire was compared across about 12 healthy donors, roughly 14 Susac syndrome patients and under 18 multiple sclerosis patients. The study at large found these results: The study acknowledged that relatively few individuals were included in the TCR sequencing and HLA analysis.

RNA was extracted using the RNeasy kit, and roughly 0.5 to 1 ug of the RNA was reverse transcribed with random hexamers. The immunoSEQ multiplex PCR assay, which covers 54 Vbeta and 13 Jbeta segments, was used to amplify TCR beta CDR3 regions. Bias from PCR amplification was corrected by using a synthetic template baseline for primer optimization and for computational correction. In the original analysis: Only productive sequences were kept, with reads annotated to V, D and J genes according to IMGT and analyzed in immunoSEQ Analyzer. Clonality was calculated as one minus the Shannon entropy normalized by log2 of the number of productive unique sequences. For each patient and control, public and private clones were evaluated among the 100 most prevalent clones. Clones were defined as Susac-specific when absent from the healthy and MS cohorts, from 1,000 to 1,100 published viral clones and from other ImmuneACCESS disease sequences. TCRdb applied fastp at Q25 and MiXCR to the public reads, then kept only in-frame beta chains. All rows with the same CDR3 protein become a single entry with the most common DNA and genes. The V and J calls reflect TCRdb's pipeline rather than the authors' work. The sample table holds around 270,000 distinct CDR3 sequences, of which approximately 90% were seen once. In total, the top ten clones hold 0.18% of the sample.

High-throughput TCR beta sequencing profiled peripheral blood CD8+ and CD4+ T cells from healthy donors, Susac syndrome patients and multiple sclerosis patients. The multiple sclerosis controls were treatment-naive patients whose relapsing-remitting disease, either stable or active, fulfilled the revised McDonald criteria. CD8+ TEMRA cells were enriched by FACS, while bulk CD8+ and CD4+ T cells were purified by magnetic negative isolation. Blood was drawn into EDTA tubes, processed within 24 hours, and PBMCs were isolated by density gradient centrifugation. PBMCs intended for TCR sequencing were cryopreserved in liquid nitrogen and were subsequently thawed in a 37 degrees C water bath. The sorted or isolated CD4+, CD8+ and CD8+ TEMRA cells had a purity of 90% or higher. This clonotype has only one observation. Its binding antigen is unknown. Base quality data are lacking; no much larger clone is found one base away. Evidence from one read is weak.

Deletion took 4 bases off V and 1 base off J, with a span of 8 bases between the germline ends. The germline V gene (reference sequence) sets CDR1 to SGHNT and CDR2 to YYREEE. Including the terminal cysteine and phenylalanine, the CDR3 comprises 14 residues. Only the CDR3 portion is preserved as DNA: 42 bases, with reading frame beginning at the first base. This sequence originates from a human donor with multiple sclerosis. The material sequenced was CD8+ T cells from PBMCs. The chain links TRBV5-4 with TRBJ2-2; the D gene is perhaps TRBD2, on 5 matching bases. The CDR3 corresponds to CASSGLGNTGELFF. The DNA is TGTGCCAGCAGCGGACTGGGGAACACCGGGGAGCTGTTTTTT.